Following are 14 T cell receptor beta chains from one sample sequenced in a study of T cells in Graves' hyperthyroidism and ophthalmopathy. Regions amplified from RNA transcripts were the TCR beta CDR3 regions. First-round RT-PCR with HTBI primers amplified the TCR CDR3 region. TCRdb ran MiXCR on the multiplex PCR reads and lists one entry per CDR3 protein. The sample has over 300,000 distinct CDR3 sequences; around 13% are singletons. The sample was blood. Every receptor here comes from a woman aged 55-70 years with Graves' hyperthyroidism.

The rearrangement joins TRBV6-1 to TRBJ1-4; possible D gene TRBD1, 6 bases. V was pared by 5 bases and J by 8 bases, with 15 bases between. The CDR3 is made up of 14 amino acids. In germline, CDR1 is MNHNS, CDR2 SASEGT. Here the CDR3 reads CASSSTGRVEKLFF. The CDR3 DNA reads TGTGCCAGCAGTTCTACAGGGCGGGTCGAAAAACTGTTTTTT.

This clonotype was seen repeatedly, ten times or more. The J gene is TRBJ2-3, the V gene TRBV7-9, with D possibly TRBD2 on 5 matching bases. Germline assignment: CDR1 SEHNR and CDR2 FQNEAQ (reference sequence). Trimming shortened V by 3 bases and J by 4 bases, and 5 bases separated the two germline ends. The CDR3 is 12 residues long. The CDR3: CASSFSADTQYF. The CDR3 DNA reads as TGTGCCAGCAGCTTTAGCGCAGATACGCAGTATTTT.

Many counts were recorded for this clonotype. This chain joins TRBV7-2 and TRBJ2-7, with D perhaps given as TRBD1 or TRBD2 (5 bases each). The CDR3 extends over 15 amino acids. Germline V gives CDR1 SGHTA, CDR2 FQGNSA. Trimming shortened V by 5 bases and J by 3 bases, and 17 bases separated the two germline ends. The CDR3 sequence is CASSPRREGRYEQYF. The CDR3 DNA reads as TGTGCCAGCAGCCCCAGGCGTGAGGGACGCTACGAGCAGTACTTC.

This clonotype has at least ten counts. The chain's CDR3 is CASSLGSSGAYEQYF. DNA of the CDR3: TGTGCCAGCAGTTTAGGCTCTAGCGGGGCCTACGAGCAGTACTTC. V is TRBV12-3 or TRBV12-4 and J is TRBJ2-7, with TRBD2 matching 9 bases. Trimming took 1 base from V and 2 from J; bases not matched to a gene: 3. The CDR3 runs 15 residues.

This clonotype appeared a few times. This chain links TRBV6-1 with TRBJ2-6; 8 nucleotides line up with TRBD1. This CDR3 region has 17 residues. The junction had 7 bases not matched to a gene; V was cut back by 6 bases and J by 0 bases. Germline values: CDR1 MNHNS, CDR2 SASEGT. The CDR3 nucleotides are TGTGCCAGCAGGAGGACAGGGACAATCTCTGGGGCCAACGTCCTGACTTTC. Encoded protein: CASRRTGTISGANVLTF.

In this sample, this clonotype turned up many times. This chain connects TRBV20-1 to TRBJ1-1, with D hard to call. This CDR3 is 12 amino acids long. Germline values: CDR1 DFQATT, CDR2 SNEGSKA (reference sequence). The V end was cut by 8 bases, the J end by 0 bases, with 10 bases between. CDR3 bases: TGCAGTTGTGGGATCATGAACACTGAAGCTTTCTTT. It translates to CSCGIMNTEAFF.

The V and J genes are TRBV18 and TRBJ2-5; perhaps TRBD2 as D (6 bases). The CDR3 is made up of 14 amino acids. Looked up from germline, CDR1 is KGHSH and CDR2 is LQKENI. V was clipped by 5 bases and J by 4 bases, with 14 bases between them. CDR3 amino acids: CASSRDWRRETQYF. CDR3 nucleotides: TGTGCCAGCTCAAGGGACTGGCGGAGAGAGACCCAGTACTTC.

There are many counts of this clonotype. The rearrangement uses TRBV28 and TRBJ2-2; 9 nucleotides agree with TRBD2. Trimming cost V 7 bases and J 5 bases; bases outside gene matches: 11. The CDR3 is made up of 16 amino acids. CDR1 MDHEN and CDR2 SYDVKM come from the germline V gene. The CDR3 DNA reads as TGTGCCAGCAAGGCGCTTGCTACTAGCGGGACCGGGGAGCTGTTTTTT. This codes for CASKALATSGTGELFF.

This clonotype appeared many times. This sequence joins TRBV19 and TRBJ1-3; D is perhaps TRBD1 (5 bases). V was shortened by 6 bases and J by 0 bases, with 15 bases between the two germline ends. The CDR3 extends over 16 amino acids. The germline V gene has CDR1 LNHDA and CDR2 SQIVND (reference sequence). CDR3 bases: TGTGCCAGTAGGATCCGGGGGTCCCTCTCTGGAAACACCATATATTTT. As protein: CASRIRGSLSGNTIYF.

This clonotype was recorded many times. The chain has TRBV7-8 and TRBJ2-7; TRBD2 aligns across 9 bases. Looked up from germline, CDR1 is SGHVS and CDR2 is FQNEAQ. The length of the CDR3 is 16 residues. V was pared by 1 base and J by 4 bases, with 8 bases of the junction left unmatched. DNA for the CDR3: TGTGCCAGCAGCTTAGTGGGTAGCGGGAGACCTTACGAGCAGTACTTC. Encoded protein: CASSLVGSGRPYEQYF.

This clonotype was seen at least ten times. The chain employs TRBV30 and TRBJ2-4; possibly TRBD1 for D (5 bases). CDR1 GTSNPN and CDR2 SVGIG come from the germline V gene (reference sequence). The V and J ends lost 2 bases and 8 bases respectively, with 13 bases between them. The CDR3 contains 13 residues. CDR3 coding DNA: TGTGCCTGGAGTATTGGGGCAAGGGACATTCAGTACTTC. It codes for CAWSIGARDIQYF.

The V and J genes are TRBV5-1 and TRBJ2-6; 9 bases line up with TRBD1. The CDR3 contains 16 residues. Germline V lookup: CDR1 SGHRS, CDR2 YFSETQ. V gave up 3 bases and J gave up 3 bases; unmatched junction bases: 4. The CDR3: CASSSGQGVGANVLTF. The CDR3 nucleotides read TGCGCCAGCAGCTCGGGACAGGGAGTTGGGGCCAACGTCCTGACTTTC.

This clonotype has ten or more counts. CDR3 coding DNA: TGTGCCAGTAGTCAGCAGCAACAAGAGACCCAGTACTTC. Translated: CASSQQQQETQYF. The chain couples TRBV7-3 to TRBJ2-5; unclear D gene. V dropped 9 bases and J dropped 2 bases, with 13 bases sitting between them. CDR3 length equals 13 residues. From germline, CDR1 is SGHTA and CDR2 FQGTGA. Combining the CDR3 with reference TRBV7-3 and TRBJ2-5 gives the whole variable domain GAGVSQTPSNKVTEKGKYVELRCDPISGHTALYWYRQSLGQGPEFLIYFQGTGAADDSGLPNDRFFAVRPEGSVSTLKIQRTERGDSAVYLCASSQQQQETQYFGPGTRLLVL.

This clonotype came up once. The chain combines TRBV7-9 with TRBJ2-7; a possible D gene is TRBD1 (6 bases). The CDR3 length is 14 residues. V was clipped by 7 bases and J by 2 bases, with 15 bases between them. Germline CDR1 and CDR2: SEHNR and FQNEAQ (reference sequence). The CDR3 region is CASTFSGVTYEQYF. CDR3 in DNA: TGTGCCAGCACCTTCTCAGGGGTAACCTACGAGCAGTACTTC.